This entry lists 14 T cell receptor beta chains sequenced from one sample in a study of tumor-infiltrating lymphocytes in primary liver carcinoma. TCR beta cDNA was reverse-transcribed from about 500 ng of total RNA. The reaction used a constant-region primer and ProtoScript II reverse transcriptase. Generation of the TCR beta libraries relied on three nested multiplex PCR rounds using slightly modified ARM-PCR. Researchers ran the first two PCR rounds for approximately 10 cycles each with TRBV1-TRBV30 forward primers and a C-beta reverse primer. TCRdb reprocessed the multiplex PCR reads with MiXCR, giving one entry per CDR3 protein. The table includes 310,000 or so distinct CDR3 sequences, about three fifths detected once. Blood RNA originated from unsorted whole blood, with germline DNA additionally extracted. Sequencing was carried out using peripheral blood. These receptors were collected from a woman in her 30s with primary liver carcinoma and hepatitis B virus infection.

The chain couples TRBV5-5 to TRBJ2-3; D remains unclear. Germline V gene sequence: CDR1 SGHKS, CDR2 YYEKEE (reference sequence). V gave up 3 bases and J gave up 14 bases, with 19 bases separating them. The CDR3 has 13 amino acids. CDR3 DNA: TGTGCCAGCAGCTCAGACCGTAGGGATACGTTGTATTTT. This codes for CASSSDRRDTLYF.

The chain couples TRBV6-2 or TRBV6-3 to TRBJ1-4, with D perhaps TRBD1 (5 bases). The CDR3 consists of 13 residues. Per the germline V gene, CDR1 is MNHEY and CDR2 is SVGEGT. Trimming removed 6 bases from V and 8 bases from J, with 13 bases in between. The DNA for the CDR3 is TGTGCCAGCAGGGGACCGGGTGGCGAAAAACTGTTTTTT. Its protein product is CASRGPGGEKLFF.

This clonotype was seen at least ten times. This chain connects TRBV12-3 or TRBV12-4 to TRBJ1-5; D not resolved. Trimming left V 3 bases short and J 9 bases short, with 12 bases between. The CDR3 runs 13 residues. CDR3 in amino acids: CASSFGSGWPQHF. The DNA for the CDR3 is TGTGCCAGCAGTTTTGGTTCTGGGTGGCCCCAGCATTTT.

Points on this clonotype: The junction departs from the called germline gene at one end, perhaps through a read error. The chain carries TRBV4-2 and TRBJ2-1; 9 nucleotides agree with TRBD1. The CDR3 consists of 16 residues. From germline, CDR1 is LGHNA and CDR2 YNFKEQ. CDR3 sequence (DNA): TGTGTCAGCAGCCCCTCGATCGGGACAGGGTCGGGTGGGCAGTTCTTC. Amino acid sequence: CVSSPSIGTGSGGQFF.

This clonotype was detected many times. The chain is built from TRBV11-2 and TRBJ2-6; D remains unclear. V shed 2 bases and J shed 0 bases, with 8 bases lying between them. Germline V CDR1 and CDR2: SGHAT, FQNNGV. The CDR3 totals 16 residues. CDR3 protein: CASSLLHTSGANVLTF. DNA of the CDR3: TGTGCCAGCAGCTTATTACATACCTCTGGGGCCAACGTCCTGACTTTC. The variable domain in full, with the rest retrieved from reference TRBV11-2 and TRBJ2-6, is EAGVAQSPRYKIIEKRQSVAFWCNPISGHATLYWYQQILGQGPKLLIQFQNNGVVDDSQLPKDRFSAERLKGVDSTLKIQPAKLEDSAVYLCASSLLHTSGANVLTFGAGSRLTVL.

This clonotype was picked up many times. CDR3 nucleotides: TGTGCCAGCAGCTTCAATAGGGCGGGAGAGCAGTACTTC. It specifies CASSFNRAGEQYF. This chain links TRBV5-4 with TRBJ2-7; maybe TRBD2 (6 bases). This CDR3 is 13 amino acids long. The V gene lost 2 bases and the J gene lost 7 bases, with 13 bases spanning the gap. Germline V CDR1 and CDR2: SGHNT, YYREEE (reference sequence).

This clonotype has at least ten counts. This chain connects TRBV29-1 to TRBJ2-1; unclear D gene. The CDR3 sequence is 11 residues long. Germline values: CDR1 SQVTM, CDR2 ANQGSEA. The V gene lost 7 bases and the J gene lost 5 bases, with 9 bases spanning the gap. The CDR3 loop is CSATVNNEQFF. In DNA form, the CDR3 reads TGCAGCGCCACGGTGAACAATGAGCAGTTCTTC.

The J gene is TRBJ1-5, the V gene TRBV30, with D hard to call. Germline assignment: CDR1 GTSNPN and CDR2 SVGIG (reference sequence). CDR3 length: 14 residues. V lost 1 base and J 1 base, leaving 8 bases between the germline ends. The CDR3, as DNA: TGTGCCTGGAGTGACACACAGAGCAATCAGCCCCAGCATTTT. This encodes CAWSDTQSNQPQHF.

The V and J genes are TRBV12-3 or TRBV12-4 and TRBJ2-2, with D possibly matching TRBD2 (6 bases). Trimming left V 3 bases short and J 7 bases short, with 15 bases between. The CDR3 spans 15 residues. The CDR3 bases are TGTGCCAGCAGTTTCTACTCTTCGGGGGACGGGGAGCTGTTTTTT. Translated: CASSFYSSGDGELFF.

In this sample, this clonotype turned up a few times. This chain uses TRBV18 with TRBJ2-3; D possibly corresponds to TRBD1 (6 bases). Deletions cut 6 bases from V and 0 bases from J, with 19 bases between. CDR1 KGHSH and CDR2 LQKENI come from the germline V gene. The CDR3 is made up of 17 amino acids. The CDR3: CASSHGTTLSSTDTQYF. CDR3 sequence (DNA): TGTGCCAGCTCCCATGGGACAACTCTTTCCAGCACAGATACGCAGTATTTT.

Comment on this clonotype: This sequence may be a read error, since a much larger clone differs from it by one base. Lacking the conserved final phenylalanine or tryptophan, this CDR3 likely reflects a read error. The J gene is TRBJ2-2, the V gene TRBV6-1; tentative D call: TRBD2 (5 bases). This CDR3 has 16 amino acids. Germline V gene sequence: CDR1 MNHNS, CDR2 SASEGT. V lost 0 bases, J lost 1 base, and 9 bases lay in between. Written as DNA, the CDR3 is TGTGCCAGCAGTGAAGCGGTCGGGATGAACACCGGGGAGCTGTTTTAT. Translation gives CASSEAVGMNTGELFY.

In the case of this clonotype: The junction differs from germline at one of its ends, possibly a read error. The chain carries TRBV5-6 and TRBJ2-5; tentatively, D is TRBD1 (5 bases). The CDR3 consists of 15 residues. Germline lookup yields CDR1 SGHDT and CDR2 YYEEEE. The DNA of the CDR3 is TGTGCCAGCAGCTTGCAGACAGATCGAGAAGATACCCAGTACTTC. Translated, it gives CASSLQTDREDTQYF.

The sample holds a few counts of this clonotype. This may come from a read error, since a much larger clone is one base off. The rearrangement uses TRBV29-1 and TRBJ2-7; unclear D gene. There are 11 residues in the CDR3. Germline CDR1 and CDR2: SQVTM and ANQGSEA. The DNA for the CDR3 is TGCAGCGCCTCGGTGGGGAACGACCAGTACTTC. This translates into CSASVGNDQYF.

In this sample, this clonotype turned up once. It may be a read error: a sequence one base away is much more abundant. CDR3 DNA: TGTGCCAGCAGCTTGGGAGGGGACTACTCCTTC. Its protein product is CASSLGGDYSF. V usage is TRBV5-4 and J usage is TRBJ1-2; weak D call: TRBD1 (5 bases). The CDR3 loop spans 11 amino acids. The germline V gene encodes CDR1 SGHNT and CDR2 YYREEE (reference sequence).